The clone carrying this TCR beta chain was seen ten or more times. Via MiXCR, TCRdb re-called the 5' RACE reads, giving one row per CDR3 protein. Altogether 40,000 or so distinct CDR3 sequences are present, around an eighth being singletons, with the ten largest covering 27%. Germline CDR1 reads KGHSH; CDR2 reads LQKENI. Unmatched junction bases numbered 8, after V lost 3 bases and J lost 4 bases. This CDR3 contains 16 residues. The entry originates in a study of neurological immune-mediated disorders. Unsorted libraries came from 2 million PBMCs stored at -80 °C. This TCR derives from a woman aged 45-60 years with HTLV-1-associated myelopathy (HAM/TSP). The chain employs TRBV18 and TRBJ1-3, with 8 nucleotides matching TRBD1. Sequenced input: PBMCs. Here the CDR3 reads CASSPSSGGEGNTIYF. The CDR3 DNA reads as TGTGCCAGCTCACCTTCCTCAGGGGGCGAGGGAAACACCATATATTTT.